What follows describes a single T cell receptor (beta chain). V dropped 4 bases and J dropped 4; count of bases not matched to a gene: 5. Germline values: CDR1 MGHRA, CDR2 YSYEKL. This CDR3 comprises 14 residues. PCR primers comprised 60 Vbeta and 13 Jbeta primers. Only in-frame clones appear in the TCRdb table, and some are missing; sequencing was by immunoSEQ multiplex PCR. The sample contains roughly 160,000 clones, roughly 80% of which appear only once. The entry originates in a study of cytomegalovirus exposure and HLA in healthy donors. The overall study: Clustering assigned 70% to 90% of the approximately 400 genotyped donors to the Caucasian-associated ancestry cluster.

The sample was PBMCs. This clonotype originated in a male donor in good health and CMV-seronegative. V and J are TRBV4-1 and TRBJ1-2; 8 bases agree with TRBD1. The DNA for the CDR3 is TGCGCCAGCAGCCGTGGACAGGGAGGCTATGGCTACACCTTC. It is translated as CASSRGQGGYGYTF.